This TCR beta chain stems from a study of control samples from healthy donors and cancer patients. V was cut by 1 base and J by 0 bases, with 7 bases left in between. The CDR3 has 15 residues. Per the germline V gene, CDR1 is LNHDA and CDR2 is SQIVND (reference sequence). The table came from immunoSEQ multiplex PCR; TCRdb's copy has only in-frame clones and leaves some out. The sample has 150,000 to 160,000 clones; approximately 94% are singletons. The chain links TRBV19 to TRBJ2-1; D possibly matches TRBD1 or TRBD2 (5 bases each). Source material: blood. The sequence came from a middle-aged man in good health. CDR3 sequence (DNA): TGTGCCAGTAGTATAGGGGACCTCTCCTACAATGAGCAGTTCTTC. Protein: CASSIGDLSYNEQFF.